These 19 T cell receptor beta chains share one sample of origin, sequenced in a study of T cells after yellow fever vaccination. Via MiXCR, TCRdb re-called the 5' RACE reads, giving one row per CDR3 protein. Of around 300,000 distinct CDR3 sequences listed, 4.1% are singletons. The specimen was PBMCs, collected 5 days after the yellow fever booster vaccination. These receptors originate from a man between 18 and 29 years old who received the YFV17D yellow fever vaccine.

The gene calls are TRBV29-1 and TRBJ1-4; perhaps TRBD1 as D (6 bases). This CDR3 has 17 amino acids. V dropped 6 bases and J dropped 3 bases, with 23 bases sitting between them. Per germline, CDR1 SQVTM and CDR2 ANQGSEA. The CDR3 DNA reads TGCAGCGTACTTCTCCAGGGGAGTTGGGGATCTAATGAAAAACTGTTTTTT. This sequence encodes CSVLLQGSWGSNEKLFF.

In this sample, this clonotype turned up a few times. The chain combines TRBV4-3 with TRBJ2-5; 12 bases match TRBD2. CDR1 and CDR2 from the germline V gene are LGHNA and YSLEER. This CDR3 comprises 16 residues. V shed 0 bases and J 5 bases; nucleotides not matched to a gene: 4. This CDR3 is CASSQDQLAGGETQYF. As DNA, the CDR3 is TGCGCCAGCAGCCAAGATCAACTAGCGGGGGGTGAGACCCAGTACTTC.

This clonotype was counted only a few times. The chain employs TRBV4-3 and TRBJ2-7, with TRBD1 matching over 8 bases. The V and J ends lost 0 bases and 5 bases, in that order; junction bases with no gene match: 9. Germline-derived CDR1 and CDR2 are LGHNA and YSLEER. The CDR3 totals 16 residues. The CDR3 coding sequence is TGCGCCAGCAGCCAAGATGAGGGCAGGGGGCTCGACGAGCAGTACTTC. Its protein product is CASSQDEGRGLDEQYF.

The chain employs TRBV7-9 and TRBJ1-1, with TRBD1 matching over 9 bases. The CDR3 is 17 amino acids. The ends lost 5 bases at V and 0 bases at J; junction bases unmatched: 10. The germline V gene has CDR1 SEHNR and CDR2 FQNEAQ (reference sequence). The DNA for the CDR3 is TGTGCCAGCAGCATACTCCCGGGACAGGGAATGAACACTGAAGCTTTCTTT. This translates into CASSILPGQGMNTEAFF.

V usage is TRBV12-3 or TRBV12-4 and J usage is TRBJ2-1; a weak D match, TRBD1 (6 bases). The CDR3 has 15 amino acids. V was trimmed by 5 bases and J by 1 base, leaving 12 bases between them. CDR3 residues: CASSLHRVSYNEQFF. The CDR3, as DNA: TGTGCCAGCAGTCTCCACAGGGTTTCCTACAATGAGCAGTTCTTC.

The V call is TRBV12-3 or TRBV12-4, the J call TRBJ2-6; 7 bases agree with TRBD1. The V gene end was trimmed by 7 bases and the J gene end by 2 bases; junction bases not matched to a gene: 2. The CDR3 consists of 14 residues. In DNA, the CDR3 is TGTGCCAGCAATAGGGGGCCTGGGGCCAACGTCCTGACTTTC. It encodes CASNRGPGANVLTF.

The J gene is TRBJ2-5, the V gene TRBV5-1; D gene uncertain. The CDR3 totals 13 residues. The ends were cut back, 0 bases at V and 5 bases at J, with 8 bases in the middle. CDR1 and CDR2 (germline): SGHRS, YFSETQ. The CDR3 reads CASSLAKEETQYF. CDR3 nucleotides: TGCGCCAGCAGCTTGGCCAAAGAGGAGACCCAGTACTTC.

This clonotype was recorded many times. The CDR3 DNA sequence: TGCGCCAGCAGCTTTTGGGCTGGCTATGGCTACACCTTC. Encoded protein: CASSFWAGYGYTF. The chain couples TRBV5-1 to TRBJ1-2; D is undetermined. Germline V gene lookup returns CDR1 SGHRS and CDR2 YFSETQ. V dropped 2 bases and J dropped 4 bases, with 9 bases sitting between them. The CDR3 has 13 amino acids.

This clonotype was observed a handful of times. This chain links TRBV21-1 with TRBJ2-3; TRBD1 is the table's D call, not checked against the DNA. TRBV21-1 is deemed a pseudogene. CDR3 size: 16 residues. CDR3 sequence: CASSTGAGGRTDTQYF. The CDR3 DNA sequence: TGTGCCAGCAGCACCGGGGCGGGGGGGCGAACAGATACGCAGTATTTT.

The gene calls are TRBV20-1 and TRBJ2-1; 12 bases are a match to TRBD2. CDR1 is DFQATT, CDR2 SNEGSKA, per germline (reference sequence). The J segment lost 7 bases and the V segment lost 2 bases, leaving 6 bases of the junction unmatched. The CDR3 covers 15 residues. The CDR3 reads CSARFGLAGFNEQFF. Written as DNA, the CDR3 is TGCAGTGCTAGATTCGGACTAGCGGGGTTTAATGAGCAGTTCTTC.

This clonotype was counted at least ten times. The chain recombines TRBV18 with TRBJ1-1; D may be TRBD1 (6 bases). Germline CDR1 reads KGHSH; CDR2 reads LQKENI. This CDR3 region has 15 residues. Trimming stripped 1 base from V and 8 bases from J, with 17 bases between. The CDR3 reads CASSPLEVQGTEAFF. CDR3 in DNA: TGTGCCAGCTCACCACTCGAGGTACAGGGCACCGAAGCTTTCTTT.

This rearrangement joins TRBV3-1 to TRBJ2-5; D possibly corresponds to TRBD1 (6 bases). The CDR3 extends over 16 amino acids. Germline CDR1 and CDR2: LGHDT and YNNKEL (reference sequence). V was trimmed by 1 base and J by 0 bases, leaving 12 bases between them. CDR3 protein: CASSQVPTGYQETQYF. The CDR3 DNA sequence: TGTGCCAGCAGCCAAGTTCCGACAGGCTACCAAGAGACCCAGTACTTC.

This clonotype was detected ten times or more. CDR3 DNA: TGCGCCAGCAGCCCGTCGGCCGGGGGGGCCACCTACAATGAGCAGTTCTTC. Translation gives CASSPSAGGATYNEQFF. The V call is TRBV5-1, the J call TRBJ2-1; 8 bases fit TRBD2. The CDR3 is 17 amino acids. CDR1 and CDR2 (germline): SGHRS, YFSETQ. Trimming removed 4 bases from V and 2 bases from J; junction bases left unmatched: 11. Drawing the rest from reference TRBV5-1 and TRBJ2-1, the complete variable domain is KAGVTQTPRYLIKTRGQQVTLSCSPISGHRSVSWYQQTPGQGLQFLFEYFSETQRNKGNFPGRFSGRQFSNSRSEMNVSTLELGDSALYLCASSPSAGGATYNEQFFGPGTRLTVL.

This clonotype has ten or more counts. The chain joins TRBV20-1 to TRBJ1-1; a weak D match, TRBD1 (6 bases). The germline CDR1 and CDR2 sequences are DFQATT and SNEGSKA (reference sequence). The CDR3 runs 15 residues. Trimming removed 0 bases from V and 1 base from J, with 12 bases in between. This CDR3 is CSARDAGAGNTEAFF. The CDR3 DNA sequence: TGCAGTGCTAGAGATGCGGGGGCTGGGAACACTGAAGCTTTCTTT.

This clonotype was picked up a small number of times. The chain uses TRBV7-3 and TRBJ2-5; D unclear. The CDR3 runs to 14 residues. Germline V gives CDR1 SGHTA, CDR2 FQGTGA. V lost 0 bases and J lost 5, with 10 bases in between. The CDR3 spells CASSLTGPWETQYF. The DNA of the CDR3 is TGTGCCAGCAGCTTAACCGGACCATGGGAGACCCAGTACTTC.

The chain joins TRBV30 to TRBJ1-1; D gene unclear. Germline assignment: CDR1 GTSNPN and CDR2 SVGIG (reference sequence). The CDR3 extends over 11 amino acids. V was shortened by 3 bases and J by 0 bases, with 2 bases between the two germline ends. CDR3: CAWRMNTEAFF. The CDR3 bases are TGTGCCTGGAGGATGAACACTGAAGCTTTCTTT. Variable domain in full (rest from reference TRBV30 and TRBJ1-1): SQTIHQWPATLVQPVGSPLSLECTVEGTSNPNLYWYRQAAGRGLQLLFYSVGIGQISSEVPQNLSASRPQDRQFILSSKKLLLSDSGFYLCAWRMNTEAFFGQGTRLTVV.

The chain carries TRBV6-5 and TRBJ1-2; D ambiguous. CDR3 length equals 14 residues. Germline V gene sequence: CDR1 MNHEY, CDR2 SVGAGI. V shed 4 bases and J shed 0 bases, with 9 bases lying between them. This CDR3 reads CASSLDGANYGYTF. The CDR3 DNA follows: TGTGCCAGCAGTTTGGACGGAGCTAACTATGGCTACACCTTC.

In DNA, the CDR3 is TGTGCCAGCATCCTTAGCGGGGGGTTAACAGATACGCAGTATTTT. It translates to CASILSGGLTDTQYF. The chain combines TRBV11-2 with TRBJ2-3; 10 nucleotides line up with TRBD2. The V segment lost 7 bases and the J segment 3 bases; nucleotides outside the gene matches: 7. The CDR3 is made up of 15 amino acids. The V gene's germline CDR1 is SGHAT and CDR2 FQNNGV.

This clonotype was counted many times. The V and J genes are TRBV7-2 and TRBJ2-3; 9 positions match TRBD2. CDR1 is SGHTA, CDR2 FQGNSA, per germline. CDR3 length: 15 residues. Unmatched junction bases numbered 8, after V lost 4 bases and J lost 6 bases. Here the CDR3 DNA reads TGTGCCAGCAGCTATTTGGGACTAGCCTCTGATACGCAGTATTTT. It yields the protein CASSYLGLASDTQYF.